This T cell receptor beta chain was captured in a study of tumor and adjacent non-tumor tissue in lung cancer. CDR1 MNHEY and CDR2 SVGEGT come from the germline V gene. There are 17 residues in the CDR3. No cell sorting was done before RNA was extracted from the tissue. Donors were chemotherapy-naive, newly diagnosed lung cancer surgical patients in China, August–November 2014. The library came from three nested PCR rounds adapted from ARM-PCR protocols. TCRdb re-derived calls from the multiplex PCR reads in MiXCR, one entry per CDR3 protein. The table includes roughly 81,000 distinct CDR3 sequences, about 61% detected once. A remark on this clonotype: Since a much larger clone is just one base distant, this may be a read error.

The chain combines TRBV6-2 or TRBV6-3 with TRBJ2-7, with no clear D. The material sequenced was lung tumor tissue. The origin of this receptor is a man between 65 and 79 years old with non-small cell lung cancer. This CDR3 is CANSWDLPTHRRHEQYF. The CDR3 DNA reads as TGTGCCAACAGTTGGGATCTACCCACCCACCGGCGACACGAGCAATACTTC.